This T cell receptor (beta chain) originates from a study of T cells in Graves' hyperthyroidism and ophthalmopathy. General study findings and limits: Blood also held most thyroid clonotypes expanded beyond 0.001.

Concerning this clonotype: Its antigen is currently unknown.

Those patients with uncontrolled infection, other autoimmune disease, pregnancy or lactation were excluded. The study based diagnoses on clinical symptoms, serum thyroxine and TRAb, thyroid ultrasound and orbital computed tomography. Amplified TCR beta CDR3 regions came from RNA transcripts. During a first-round RT-PCR of the TCR CDR3, the HTBI primer set was used. TCRdb re-called the multiplex PCR reads with MiXCR, one entry per CDR3 protein. The sample records some 500,000 distinct CDR3 sequences, around 15% being singletons. Germline-derived CDR1 and CDR2 are LNHNV and YYDKDF (reference sequence). The CDR3 totals 14 residues. The V end lost 6 bases, the J end lost 7 bases, and 19 bases lay between the germline ends.

This sequence was found in a woman aged 30 to 39 with Graves' ophthalmopathy. This rearrangement joins TRBV15 to TRBJ2-7; D is perhaps TRBD1 (5 bases). Sequenced material: blood. The CDR3 bases are TGTGCCACCAGTCATCAAGGGGTCTTGGGGGAGCAGTACTTC. Translating gives CATSHQGVLGEQYF.